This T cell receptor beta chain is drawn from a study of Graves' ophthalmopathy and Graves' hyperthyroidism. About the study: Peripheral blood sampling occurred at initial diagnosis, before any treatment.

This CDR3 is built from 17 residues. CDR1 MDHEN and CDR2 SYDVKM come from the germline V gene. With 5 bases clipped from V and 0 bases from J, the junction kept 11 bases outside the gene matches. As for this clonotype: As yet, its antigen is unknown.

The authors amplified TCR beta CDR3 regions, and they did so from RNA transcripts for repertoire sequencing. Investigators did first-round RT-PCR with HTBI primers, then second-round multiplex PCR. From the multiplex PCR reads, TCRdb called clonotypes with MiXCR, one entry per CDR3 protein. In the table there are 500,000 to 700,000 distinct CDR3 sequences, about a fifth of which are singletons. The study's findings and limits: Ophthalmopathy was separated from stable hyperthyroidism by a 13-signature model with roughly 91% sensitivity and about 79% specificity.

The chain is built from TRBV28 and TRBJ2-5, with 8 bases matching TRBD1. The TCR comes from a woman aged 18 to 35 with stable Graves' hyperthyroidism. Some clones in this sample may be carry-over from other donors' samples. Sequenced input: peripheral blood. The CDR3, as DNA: TGTGCCAGCAGTAAGTCTTGGACAGGGAGTGACCAAGAGACCCAGTACTTC. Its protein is CASSKSWTGSDQETQYF. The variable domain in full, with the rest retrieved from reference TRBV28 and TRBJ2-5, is DVKVTQSSRYLVKRTGEKVFLECVQDMDHENMFWYRQDPGLGLRLIYFSYDVKMKEKGDIPEGYSVSREKKERFSLILESASTNQTSMYLCASSKSWTGSDQETQYFGPGTRLLVL.